These T cell receptor beta chains were read from a single sample in a study of shared clonotypes between healthy human individuals. Clones were read by immunoSEQ multiplex PCR, and TCRdb kept only the in-frame ones, dropping some. This table has around 1.6 million clones, 95% to 99% appearing once. Sequencing was done on a sample of naive CD4+ T cells sorted from blood. The receptors stem from a man under 40 in good health. Both conserved end residues are part of each CDR3. The D gene is left open where the match is weak. For some rows the clone size is stated as once, few or many, or as a class when expanded; others skip it.

TRBJ1-5 | - | TRBV6-5 | - | TGTGCCAGCAGGCCCAGACACTATAGCAATCAGCCCCAGCATTTT | CASRPRHYSNQPQHF
TRBJ1-3 | - | TRBV5-5 | - | TGTGCCAGCAGCTTGGTGTCGTACGGAAACACCATATATTTT | CASSLVSYGNTIYF
TRBJ2-2 | - | TRBV11-2 | - | TGTGCCAGCAGCTTACTCTATAGTGAGCGATGGGGGATCGGCGGGGAGCTGTTTTTT | CASSLLYSERWGIGGELFF
TRBJ1-3 | - | TRBV5-1 | - | TGCGCCAGCAGCGCACACCACTCTGGAAACACCATATATTTT | CASSAHHSGNTIYF
TRBJ2-7 | - | TRBV28 | TRBD2 | TGTGCCAGCAGTTCCCGTGCGGGAGCAAGGGTCTACGAGCAGTACTTC | CASSSRAGARVYEQYF
TRBJ2-4 | - | TRBV29-1 | TRBD2 | TGCAGCGTTACTAGCGGGAGAGACATTCAGTACTTC | CSVTSGRDIQYF
TRBJ2-7 | - | TRBV6-4 | - | TGTGCCAGCATTAACGGAGCCTACGAGCAGTACTTC | CASINGAYEQYF
TRBJ1-3 | - | TRBV5-8 | - | TGTGCCAGCAGTTTAACAGGGACCTCTGGAAACACCATATATTTT | CASSLTGTSGNTIYF
TRBJ2-1 | - | TRBV11-2 | TRBD2 | TGTGCCAGCAGCTTAGATCTTTCGGCGGGAGGATCGGGAGTCGGGCAGTTCTTC | CASSLDLSAGGSGVGQFF
TRBJ1-5 | - | TRBV19 | - | TGTGCCAGTCAGGGCCCCTTAGGAGGAGGAAATCAGCCCCAGCATTTT | CASQGPLGGGNQPQHF
TRBJ2-1 | - | TRBV28 | TRBD2 | TGTGCCAGCAGTTTCGGGGGGGAGGGCCCCTACAATGAGCAGTTCTTC | CASSFGGEGPYNEQFF
TRBJ1-2 | few | TRBV25-1 | - | TGTGCCTCAACGGGAGGACTATATGGCTACACCTTC | CASTGGLYGYTF
TRBJ2-1 | - | TRBV25-1 | - | TGTGCCAGCAGTGGAGGGCTTAGAGCGGATGAGCAGTTCTTC | CASSGGLRADEQFF
TRBJ1-2 | - | TRBV10-3 | TRBD1 | TGTGCCATCAGTGAGACAGGGGGCGTTGGCTACACCTTC | CAISETGGVGYTF
TRBJ2-2 | - | TRBV19 | - | TGTGCCAGTAGACCATGGGAAGGCTCGAACACCGGGGAGCTGTTTTTT | CASRPWEGSNTGELFF
TRBJ1-2 | - | TRBV18 | - | TGTGCCAGCTCACCAGAGGATTTGGCCGGCTACACCTTC | CASSPEDLAGYTF
TRBJ2-1 | - | TRBV5-1 | - | TGCGCCAGCAGGTTGGGACACCTCAACTCCTACAATGAGCAGTTCTTC | CASRLGHLNSYNEQFF
TRBJ1-3 | - | TRBV5-1 | TRBD1 | TGCGCCAGCAGCCTCCGCACAGGGGCAGGAAACACCATATATTTT | CASSLRTGAGNTIYF
TRBJ1-5 | - | TRBV27 | - | TGTGCCAGCAGAAACAAACCCTCAGGGGTCCAGCCCCAGCATTTT | CASRNKPSGVQPQHF
TRBJ2-7 | - | TRBV12-5 | TRBD1 | TGTGCTAGTGGGCCCGGGACAGGATTCAACGAGCAGTACTTC | CASGPGTGFNEQYF
TRBJ1-5 | - | TRBV16 | TRBD1 | TGTGCCAGCAGCCGCGGGGACAGGGCGGGTCAGCCCCAGCATTTT | CASSRGDRAGQPQHF
TRBJ1-4 | - | TRBV5-4 | - | TGTGCCAGCAGCCCGGGCCCAGGGGAAGGAAAACTGTTTTTT | CASSPGPGEGKLFF
TRBJ2-7 | - | TRBV7-2 | - | TGTGCCAGCAGCTTATCGGCTTTGGGGGCTGGCGAGCAGTACTTC | CASSLSALGAGEQYF
TRBJ2-2 | - | TRBV6-4 | TRBD2 | TGTGCCAGTCGCGTAGCGGGAGGAACCGGGGAGCTGTTTTTT | CASRVAGGTGELFF